This is a list of T cell receptor beta chains from one sample in a study of shared clonotypes between healthy human individuals. Clones were read by immunoSEQ multiplex PCR, and TCRdb kept only the in-frame ones, dropping some. Of approximately 1.1 million clones detected, around 82% appear once; the ten largest clones hold 0.52%. Sequenced sample: memory CD4+ T cells from PBMCs. These receptors all come from a man in his late teens or twenties in good health. Some clones in this sample may be carry-over from other donors' samples. The CDR3 runs from the conserved cysteine through the conserved F or W. D genes are given only for firm matches. The listing skips clone size in some rows; elsewhere it reads once, few, many or a size class.

V gene	D gene	J gene	clone size	CDR3 DNA	CDR3 protein
TRBV28	TRBD1	TRBJ1-2	.	TGTGCCAGCAGTTTACCAGGGGGCCACTATGGCTACACCTTC	CASSLPGGHYGYTF
TRBV9	TRBD1	TRBJ2-7	.	TGTGCCAGCAGCGCCCTACCGGGACAGTCCTACGAGCAGTACTTC	CASSALPGQSYEQYF
TRBV28	.	TRBJ2-7	.	TGTGCCAGCAGTTTCGTCCCAGCCTACTACGAGCAGTACTTC	CASSFVPAYYEQYF
TRBV5-1	TRBD1	TRBJ2-1	.	TGCGCCAGCAGCCCGGGACAGGGAGGATTTCTGGGACCCCCCAGACGGGCCTATGAGCAGTTCTTC	CASSPGQGGFLGPPRRAYEQFF
TRBV7-9	TRBD1	TRBJ1-4	few	TGTGCCAGCAGCTACGGACAGGGTTGGGAAAAACTGTTTTTT	CASSYGQGWEKLFF
TRBV9	TRBD1	TRBJ2-7	.	TGTGCCAGCAGCGCAGCCGGACAGGGCCTGTCCGAGCAGTACTTC	CASSAAGQGLSEQYF
TRBV5-8	TRBD1	TRBJ2-7	.	TGTGCCAGCAACCGACAGGGGGCGCAGGACGAGCAGTACTTC	CASNRQGAQDEQYF
TRBV11-2	.	TRBJ2-3	.	TGTGCCAGCAGCTTTGGGGCACTGGCAGATACGCAGTATTTT	CASSFGALADTQYF
TRBV11-1	.	TRBJ1-2	.	TGTGCCAGCAGTTCTAATGGGGGCCCTGGAGGCTACACCTTC	CASSSNGGPGGYTF
TRBV11-3	.	TRBJ2-7	.	TGTGCCAGCAGCCCTGGGGATGGGAACTCCTACGAGCAGTACTTC	CASSPGDGNSYEQYF
TRBV4-3	.	TRBJ2-7	.	TGCACCAGCAGCCTCACAGCTCTCAGAACCTACGAGCAGTACTTC	CTSSLTALRTYEQYF
TRBV5-1	.	TRBJ1-2	.	TGCGCCAGCAGCCCTGGGGGCAGGGGCGGGCACTATGGCTACACCTTC	CASSPGGRGGHYGYTF
TRBV2	.	TRBJ2-1	.	TGTGCCAGCAGTGAAGAACACGGGGTTGAGCAGTTCTTC	CASSEEHGVEQFF
TRBV19	.	TRBJ2-1	.	TGTGCCAGTTCTTACTACAGGGCTTCCTACAATGAGCAGTTCTTC	CASSYYRASYNEQFF
TRBV7-3	TRBD2	TRBJ2-7	once	TGTGCCAGCAGCTTAAGAGGGGGGACTAGCGGGAGTCCGGGCTACGAGCAGTACTTC	CASSLRGGTSGSPGYEQYF
TRBV23-1	.	TRBJ1-5	few	TGCGCCAGCCCCGGGACCCACAATCAGCCCCAGCATTTT	CASPGTHNQPQHF
TRBV5-1	.	TRBJ2-3	.	TGCGCCAGCAGCTTGATCGTTAGCACAGATACGCAGTATTTT	CASSLIVSTDTQYF
TRBV5-6	TRBD2	TRBJ2-3	.	TGTGCCAGCAGCTTGGCGCTAGCGGGACGCACAGATACGCAGTATTTT	CASSLALAGRTDTQYF
TRBV19	TRBD2	TRBJ2-2	.	TGTGCCAGCGGACTAGCGGGAGGCACCGGGGAGCTGTTTTTT	CASGLAGGTGELFF
TRBV29-1	.	TRBJ2-3	.	TGCAGCGTTGACGGAGGGAGTGGCACAGATACGCAGTATTTT	CSVDGGSGTDTQYF
TRBV19	.	TRBJ2-6	.	TGTGCCAGTGGACAGTTTAACTCTGGGGCCAACGTCCTGACTTTC	CASGQFNSGANVLTF
TRBV28	TRBD1	TRBJ2-7	.	TGTGCCAGCAGTAGGACAGGGCCAAGCTACGAGCAGTACTTC	CASSRTGPSYEQYF
TRBV28	.	TRBJ1-1	once	TGTGCCAGCAGTTTGTGGACATCCCAAGCTTTCTTT	CASSLWTSQAFF
TRBV5-4	.	TRBJ1-1	.	TGTGCCAGCAGCTTGACCGGGCGCACTGAAGCTTTCTTT	CASSLTGRTEAFF